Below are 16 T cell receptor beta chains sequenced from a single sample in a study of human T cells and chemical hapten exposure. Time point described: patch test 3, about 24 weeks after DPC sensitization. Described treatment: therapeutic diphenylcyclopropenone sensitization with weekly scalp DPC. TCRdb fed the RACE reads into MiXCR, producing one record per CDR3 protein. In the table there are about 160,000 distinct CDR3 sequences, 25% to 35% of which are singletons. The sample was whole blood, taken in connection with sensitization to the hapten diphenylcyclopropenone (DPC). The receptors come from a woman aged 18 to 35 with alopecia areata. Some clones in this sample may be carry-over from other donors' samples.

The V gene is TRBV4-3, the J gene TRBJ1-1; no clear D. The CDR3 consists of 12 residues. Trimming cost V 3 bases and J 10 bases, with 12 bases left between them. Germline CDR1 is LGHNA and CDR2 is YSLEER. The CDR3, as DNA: TGCGCCAGCAGCCAGGGAGTTGGCGGAGCTTTCTTT. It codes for CASSQGVGGAFF.

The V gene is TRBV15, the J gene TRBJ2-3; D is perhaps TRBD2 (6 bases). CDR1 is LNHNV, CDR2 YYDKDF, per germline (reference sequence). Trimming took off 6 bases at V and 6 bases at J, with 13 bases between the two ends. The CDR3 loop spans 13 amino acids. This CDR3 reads CATSLDRGDTQYF. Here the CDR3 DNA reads TGTGCCACCAGTTTAGATCGGGGGGATACGCAGTATTTT.

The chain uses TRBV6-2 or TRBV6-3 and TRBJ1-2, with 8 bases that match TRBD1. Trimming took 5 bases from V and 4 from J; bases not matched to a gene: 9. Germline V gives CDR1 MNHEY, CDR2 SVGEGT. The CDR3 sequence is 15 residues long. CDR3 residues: CASSGQGLYLYGYTF. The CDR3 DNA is TGTGCCAGCAGTGGACAGGGCCTATACCTCTATGGCTACACCTTC.

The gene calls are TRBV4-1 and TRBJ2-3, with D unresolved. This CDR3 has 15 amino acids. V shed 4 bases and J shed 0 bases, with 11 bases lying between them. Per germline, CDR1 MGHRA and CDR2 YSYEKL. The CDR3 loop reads CASSPGAPSTDTQYF. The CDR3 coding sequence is TGCGCCAGCAGCCCCGGAGCGCCTAGCACAGATACGCAGTATTTT.

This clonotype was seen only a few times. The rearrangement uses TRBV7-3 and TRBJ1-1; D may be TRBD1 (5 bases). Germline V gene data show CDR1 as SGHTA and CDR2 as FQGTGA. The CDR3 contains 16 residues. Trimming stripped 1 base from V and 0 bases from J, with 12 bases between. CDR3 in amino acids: CASSLKAGFMNTEAFF. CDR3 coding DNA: TGTGCCAGCAGCTTAAAGGCAGGGTTCATGAACACTGAAGCTTTCTTT.

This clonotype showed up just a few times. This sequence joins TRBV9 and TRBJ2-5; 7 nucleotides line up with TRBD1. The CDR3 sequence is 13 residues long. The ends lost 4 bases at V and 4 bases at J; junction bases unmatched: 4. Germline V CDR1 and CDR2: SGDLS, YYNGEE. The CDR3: CASSPGTVETQYF. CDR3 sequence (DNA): TGTGCCAGCAGCCCAGGGACAGTAGAGACCCAGTACTTC.

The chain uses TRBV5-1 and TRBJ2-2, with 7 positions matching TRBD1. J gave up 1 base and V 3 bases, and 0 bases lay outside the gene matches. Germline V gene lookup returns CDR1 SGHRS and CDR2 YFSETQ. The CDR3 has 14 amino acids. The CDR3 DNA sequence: TGCGCCAGCAGCTGGACAGGGAACACCGGGGAGCTGTTTTTT. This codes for CASSWTGNTGELFF. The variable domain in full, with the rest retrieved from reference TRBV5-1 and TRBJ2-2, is KAGVTQTPRYLIKTRGQQVTLSCSPISGHRSVSWYQQTPGQGLQFLFEYFSETQRNKGNFPGRFSGRQFSNSRSEMNVSTLELGDSALYLCASSWTGNTGELFFGEGSRLTVL.

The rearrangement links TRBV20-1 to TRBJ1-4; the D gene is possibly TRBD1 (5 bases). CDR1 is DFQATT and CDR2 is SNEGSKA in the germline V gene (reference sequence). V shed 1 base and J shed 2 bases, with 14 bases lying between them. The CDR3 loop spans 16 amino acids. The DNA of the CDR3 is TGCAGTGCTAGAGTTGGAGGGGCGCGCACTAATGAAAAACTGTTTTTT. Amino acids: CSARVGGARTNEKLFF.

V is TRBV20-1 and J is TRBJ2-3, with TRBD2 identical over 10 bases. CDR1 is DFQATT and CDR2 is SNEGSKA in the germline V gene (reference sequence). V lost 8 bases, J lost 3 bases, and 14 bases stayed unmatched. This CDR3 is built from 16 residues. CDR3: CSQGAIAGGRTDTQYF. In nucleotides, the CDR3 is TGCAGTCAGGGGGCAATAGCGGGAGGTCGAACAGATACGCAGTATTTT.

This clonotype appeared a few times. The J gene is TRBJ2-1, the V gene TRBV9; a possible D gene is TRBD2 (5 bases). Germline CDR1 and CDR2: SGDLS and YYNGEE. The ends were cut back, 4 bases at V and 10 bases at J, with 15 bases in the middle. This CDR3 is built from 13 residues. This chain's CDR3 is CASSPRGSNEQFF. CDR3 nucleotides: TGTGCCAGCAGCCCCCGAGGGTCCAACGAGCAGTTCTTC.

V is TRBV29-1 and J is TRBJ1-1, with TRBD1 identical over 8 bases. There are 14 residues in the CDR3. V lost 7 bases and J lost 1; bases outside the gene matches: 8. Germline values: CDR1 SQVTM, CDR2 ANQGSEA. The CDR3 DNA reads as TGCAGCGCCCCTGGACAGGGAGGGAACACTGAAGCTTTCTTT. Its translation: CSAPGQGGNTEAFF. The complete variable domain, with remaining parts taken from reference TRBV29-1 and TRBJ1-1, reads SAVISQKPSRDICQRGTSLTIQCQVDSQVTMMFWYRQQPGQSLTLIATANQGSEATYESGFVIDKFPISRPNLTFSTLTVSNMSPEDSSIYLCSAPGQGGNTEAFFGQGTRLTVV.

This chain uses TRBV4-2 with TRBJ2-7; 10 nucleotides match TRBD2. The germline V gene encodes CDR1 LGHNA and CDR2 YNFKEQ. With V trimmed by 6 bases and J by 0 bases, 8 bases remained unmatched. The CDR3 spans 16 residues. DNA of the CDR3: TGTGCCAGCAGAGAGGGGACTAGCGTCAGCTCCTACGAGCAGTACTTC. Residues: CASREGTSVSSYEQYF.

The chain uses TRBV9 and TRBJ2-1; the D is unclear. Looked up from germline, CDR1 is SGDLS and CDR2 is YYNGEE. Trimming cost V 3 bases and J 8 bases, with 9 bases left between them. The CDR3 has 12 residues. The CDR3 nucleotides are TGTGCCAGCAGCGCGATGGCGGATGAGCAGTTCTTC. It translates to CASSAMADEQFF.

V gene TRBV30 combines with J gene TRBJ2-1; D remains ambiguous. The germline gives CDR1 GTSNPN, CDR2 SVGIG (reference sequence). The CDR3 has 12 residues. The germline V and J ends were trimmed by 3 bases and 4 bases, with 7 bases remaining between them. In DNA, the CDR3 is TGTGCCTGGAGAGTACAGTACAATGAGCAGTTCTTC. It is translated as CAWRVQYNEQFF.

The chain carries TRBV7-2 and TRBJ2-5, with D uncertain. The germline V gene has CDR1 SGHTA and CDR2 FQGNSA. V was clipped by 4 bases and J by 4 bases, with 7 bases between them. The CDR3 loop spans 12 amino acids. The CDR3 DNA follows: TGTGCCAGCAGCTCCCCCCGAGAGACCCAGTACTTC. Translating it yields CASSSPRETQYF.

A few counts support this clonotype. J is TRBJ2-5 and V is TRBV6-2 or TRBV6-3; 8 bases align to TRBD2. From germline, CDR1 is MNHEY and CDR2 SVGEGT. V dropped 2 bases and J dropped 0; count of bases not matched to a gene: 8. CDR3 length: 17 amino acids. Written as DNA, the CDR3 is TGTGCCAGCAGTTACCACGGCGGGAGGCGGTACCAAGAGACCCAGTACTTC. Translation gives CASSYHGGRRYQETQYF.